A selection of T cell receptor beta chains follows, all from one sample in a study of technical replicates of blood from a handful of donors. The table came from immunoSEQ multiplex PCR; TCRdb's copy has only in-frame clones and leaves some out. The sample yields approximately 100,000 clones, roughly 95% seen once. Sequenced sample: T cells isolated from PBMCs. Receptors were obtained from a human donor in good health. The CDR3 runs from the conserved cysteine through the conserved F or W. D genes are given only for firm matches. The size of a clone is reported for some rows only, either as once, few or many, or as a class for expanded clones.

j_call d_call clone_size v_call cdr3_aa cdr3_nt
TRBJ1-5 - - TRBV2 CASSYTNEPQHF TGTGCCAGCAGTTATACAAATGAGCCCCAGCATTTT
TRBJ1-2 - - TRBV18 CASSGGSSNYGYTF TGTGCCAGCTCAGGCGGATCTTCTAACTATGGCTACACCTTC
TRBJ2-7 TRBD1 - TRBV11-2 CASSEGTGQTYEQYF TGTGCCAGCAGCGAGGGGACAGGGCAAACCTACGAGCAGTACTTC
TRBJ2-7 TRBD1 - TRBV30 CAWKGQGAHEQYF TGTGCCTGGAAAGGACAGGGAGCCCACGAGCAGTACTTC
TRBJ1-5 - - TRBV19 CASSIEGGDQPQHF TGTGCCAGTAGTATAGAGGGGGGAGATCAGCCCCAGCATTTT
TRBJ2-2 TRBD2 - TRBV2 CASSELILAGKLNTGELFF TGTGCCAGCAGTGAGTTAATACTAGCGGGGAAGTTGAACACCGGGGAGCTGTTTTTT
TRBJ2-7 TRBD2 - TRBV7-9 CASIPGLGYEQYF TGTGCCAGCATCCCCGGACTAGGCTACGAGCAGTACTTC
TRBJ2-5 - - TRBV6-5 CASSYSSQETQYF TGTGCCAGCAGTTACTCGAGTCAAGAGACCCAGTACTTC
TRBJ1-2 - - TRBV27 CASRTTGGVGNYGYTF TGTGCCAGCAGGACGACAGGTGGGGTGGGTAACTATGGCTACACCTTC
TRBJ1-6 - - TRBV19 CASSDRTNSPLHF TGTGCCAGTAGCGACAGAACGAATTCACCCCTCCACTTT
TRBJ1-1 - - TRBV5-1 CASSLDTEAFF TGCGCCAGCAGCTTGGACACGGAAGCTTTCTTT
TRBJ2-7 TRBD2 - TRBV11-2 CASSSSSGTSYEQYF TGTGCCAGCAGCTCATCTAGCGGAACGTCCTACGAGCAGTACTTC
TRBJ2-4 TRBD1 - TRBV28 CASTTRQGWGGNIQYF TGTGCCAGCACCACCAGACAGGGCTGGGGTGGAAACATTCAGTACTTC
TRBJ2-1 - - TRBV11-2 CASSLVPLAPNEQFF TGTGCCAGCAGCTTAGTCCCTTTGGCCCCTAATGAGCAGTTCTTC
TRBJ2-1 TRBD1 once TRBV9 CASSPQGIEQFF TGTGCCAGCAGCCCACAGGGGATTGAGCAGTTCTTC
TRBJ2-7 - - TRBV27 CASSFSLHYEQYF TGTGCCAGCAGTTTCTCACTTCATTACGAGCAGTACTTC
TRBJ2-7 TRBD1 - TRBV7-9 CASSIRDREHEQYF TGTGCCAGCAGCATCCGGGACAGGGAGCACGAGCAGTACTTC
TRBJ1-2 - - TRBV5-6 CASSLAGDGYTF TGTGCCAGCAGCTTGGCAGGGGATGGCTACACCTTC
TRBJ2-7 TRBD2 - TRBV25-1 CASSEWRGNPYEQYF TGTGCCAGCAGTGAATGGCGGGGGAACCCCTACGAGCAGTACTTC
TRBJ2-5 - - TRBV30 CASSGTPVEGETQYF TGTGCCTCCTCCGGGACACCCGTCGAGGGAGAGACCCAGTACTTC
TRBJ1-4 TRBD1 - TRBV29-1 CSVRQGGSEKLFF TGCAGCGTTAGACAGGGTGGATCTGAAAAACTGTTTTTT
TRBJ2-1 TRBD2 once TRBV7-8 CASSSGLAGINEQFF TGTGCCAGCAGCTCGGGACTAGCGGGGATCAATGAGCAGTTCTTC
TRBJ2-1 - - TRBV11-3 CASSLGTYGEQFF TGTGCCAGCAGCTTAGGGACTTATGGTGAGCAGTTCTTC
TRBJ2-5 - - TRBV27 CASSFLPLEGTQYF TGTGCCAGCAGTTTTCTCCCGCTGGAGGGGACCCAGTACTTC
TRBJ1-1 - - TRBV20-1 CSVVRGVMTFF TGCAGTGTTGTCAGGGGAGTTATGACTTTCTTT
TRBJ2-5 - - TRBV29-1 CSVGRDSRGETQYF TGCAGCGTCGGCCGGGACTCACGTGGAGAGACCCAGTACTTC
TRBJ2-7 - - TRBV11-3 CASSIQGAGDRNEQYF TGTGCCAGCAGCATTCAAGGGGCAGGGGATCGGAACGAGCAGTACTTC
TRBJ2-2 TRBD2 - TRBV6-5 CASSYFGTSEGELFF TGTGCCAGCAGTTACTTTGGGACTAGCGAGGGGGAGCTGTTTTTT
TRBJ2-1 - - TRBV5-1 CASSLLSPHEQFF TGCGCCAGCAGCTTACTCTCTCCCCATGAGCAGTTCTTC
TRBJ1-4 - - TRBV4-1 CASSQGGREEEKLFF TGCGCCAGCAGCCAGGGGGGGCGCGAGGAGGAAAAACTGTTTTTT
TRBJ2-7 TRBD1 - TRBV4-1 CASSQPTGAEQYF TGCGCCAGCAGCCAACCCACAGGGGCCGAGCAGTACTTC
TRBJ1-3 - - TRBV5-5 CASSLGVTIYF TGTGCCAGCAGTTTAGGGGTAACCATATATTTT
TRBJ1-1 - - TRBV29-1 CSVNKGLSTEAFF TGCAGCGTTAATAAGGGGCTAAGCACTGAAGCTTTCTTT
TRBJ1-2 TRBD1 - TRBV27 CASSWTGNYGYTF TGTGCCAGCAGTTGGACAGGGAACTATGGCTACACCTTC
TRBJ1-3 TRBD1 - TRBV2 CASTTDRDFYF TGTGCCAGCACCACCGACAGGGACTTTTATTTT
TRBJ1-1 - - TRBV4-1 CASSQDGRVDTEAFF TGCGCCAGCAGCCAAGACGGCAGGGTGGATACTGAAGCTTTCTTT
TRBJ2-1 TRBD2 - TRBV7-9 CASSLGGTSGIYNEQFF TGTGCCAGCAGCTTAGGGGGGACTAGCGGGATTTACAATGAGCAGTTCTTC